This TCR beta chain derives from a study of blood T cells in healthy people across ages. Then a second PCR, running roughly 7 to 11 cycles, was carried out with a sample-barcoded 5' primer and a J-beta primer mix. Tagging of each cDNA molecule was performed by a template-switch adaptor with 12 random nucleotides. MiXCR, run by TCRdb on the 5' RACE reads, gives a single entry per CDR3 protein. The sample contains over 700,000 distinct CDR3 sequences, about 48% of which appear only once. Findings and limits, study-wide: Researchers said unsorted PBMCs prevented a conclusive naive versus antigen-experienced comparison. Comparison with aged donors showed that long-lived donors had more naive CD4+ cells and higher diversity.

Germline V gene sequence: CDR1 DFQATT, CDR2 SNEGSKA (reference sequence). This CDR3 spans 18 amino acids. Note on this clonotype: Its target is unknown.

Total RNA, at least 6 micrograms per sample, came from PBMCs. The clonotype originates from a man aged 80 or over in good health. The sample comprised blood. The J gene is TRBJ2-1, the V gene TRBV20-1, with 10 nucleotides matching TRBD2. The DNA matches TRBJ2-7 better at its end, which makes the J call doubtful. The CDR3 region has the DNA TGCAGTGCTAGAGATGGAGCTAGCGGGAGAATCGGGTACAATGAGCAGTACTTC. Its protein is CSARDGASGRIGYNEQYF.